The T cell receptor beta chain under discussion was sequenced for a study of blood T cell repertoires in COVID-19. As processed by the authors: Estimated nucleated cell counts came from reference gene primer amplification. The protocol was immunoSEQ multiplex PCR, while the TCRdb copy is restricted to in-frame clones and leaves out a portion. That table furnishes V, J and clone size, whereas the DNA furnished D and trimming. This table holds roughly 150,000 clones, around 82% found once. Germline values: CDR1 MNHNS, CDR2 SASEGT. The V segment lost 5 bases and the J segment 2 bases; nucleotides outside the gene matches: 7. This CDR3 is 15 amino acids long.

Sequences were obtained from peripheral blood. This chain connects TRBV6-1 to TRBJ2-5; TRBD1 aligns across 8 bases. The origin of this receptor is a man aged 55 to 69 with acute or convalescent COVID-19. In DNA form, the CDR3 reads TGTGCCAGCAGTCACGGACAGGGCCGGCAAGAGACCCAGTACTTC. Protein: CASSHGQGRQETQYF.